Shown below are 26 T cell receptor beta chains from a single sample sequenced in a study of regulatory T cells in long-lasting Graves disease. Building of the TCR beta libraries involved iRepertoire HTBI primers and Arm-PCR of CDR3 regions. Using its own MiXCR run on the multiplex PCR reads, TCRdb lists one record per CDR3 protein. The repertoire holds around 400,000 distinct CDR3 sequences, with roughly 15% as singletons. Noted time point: newly diagnosed GD, antithyroid drugs for less than 3 months. RNA extracted from PBMCs served as the sequencing template. Material: peripheral blood mononuclear cells (PBMCs), obtained at new diagnosis, from a patient treated with antithyroid drugs. The source is a female donor with Graves disease.

The chain links TRBV7-2 to TRBJ1-3; 7 positions agree with TRBD1. Germline V gives CDR1 SGHTA, CDR2 FQGNSA. The CDR3 is made up of 14 amino acids. The trim removed 3 bases at V and 3 bases at J, leaving 2 bases unmatched. The CDR3: CASSLTGYGNTIYF. The CDR3 DNA is TGTGCCAGCAGCTTGACAGGGTATGGAAACACCATATATTTT.

This chain uses TRBV5-6 with TRBJ2-3; a weak D match, TRBD2 (6 bases). The CDR3 spans 17 residues. The germline gives CDR1 SGHDT, CDR2 YYEEEE. The V end was cut by 6 bases, the J end by 7 bases, with 27 bases between. The CDR3 nucleotides read TGTGCCAGCACCCCTTTGGAAAGTATGCCGGGGAGGAATACGCAGTATTTT. Translating gives CASTPLESMPGRNTQYF.

V gene TRBV6-2 or TRBV6-3 combines with J gene TRBJ1-1, with D unresolved. The germline V gene encodes CDR1 MNHEY and CDR2 SVGEGT. The CDR3 is made up of 12 amino acids. V gave up 7 bases and J gave up 2 bases, with 8 bases separating them. The CDR3 loop is CASTKLNTEAFF. As DNA, the CDR3 is TGTGCCAGCACAAAGTTAAACACTGAAGCTTTCTTT.

This clonotype was observed at least ten times. This chain joins TRBV7-9 and TRBJ1-2; TRBD1 might be the D (6 bases). Between the trimmed V and J ends, which lost 1 base and 3 bases, there was a span of 12 bases. The CDR3 covers 15 residues. Germline CDR1 and CDR2: SEHNR and FQNEAQ (reference sequence). CDR3 DNA: TGTGCCAGCAGCTTAGGAGAAGGGGGGTACTATGGCTACACCTTC. The encoded protein is CASSLGEGGYYGYTF.

This clonotype was observed many times. The chain uses TRBV11-2 and TRBJ2-3, with 11 nucleotides matching TRBD2. CDR3 length: 19 amino acids. The V and J ends lost 3 bases and 3 bases, in that order; junction bases with no gene match: 14. Germline V gene sequence: CDR1 SGHAT, CDR2 FQNNGV. DNA for the CDR3: TGTGCCAGCAGCTTCGTATATATAGGTGGGACTAGCGGTACAGATACGCAGTATTTT. Encoded protein: CASSFVYIGGTSGTDTQYF.

This clonotype showed up just a few times. This chain connects TRBV30 to TRBJ2-3, with 7 bases that match TRBD2. This CDR3 is 15 amino acids long. J gave up 2 bases and V 5 bases, and 10 bases lay outside the gene matches. Germline assignment: CDR1 GTSNPN and CDR2 SVGIG (reference sequence). The CDR3, as DNA: TGTGCCTGGTGCCCCGGGCTAGCGGTCACAGATACGCAGTATTTT. It specifies CAWCPGLAVTDTQYF.

This clonotype occurred many times. The chain uses TRBV29-1 and TRBJ2-7; TRBD2 agrees at 7 bases. From germline, CDR1 is SQVTM and CDR2 ANQGSEA. CDR3 size: 13 residues. J was trimmed by 3 bases and V by 3 bases; bases with no gene match: 5. The CDR3 protein is CSVEASGHYEQYF. The CDR3 DNA sequence: TGCAGCGTTGAGGCTAGCGGCCACTACGAGCAGTACTTC.

This clonotype was counted at least ten times. This CDR3 reads CASSGQGTQPQHF. Here the CDR3 DNA reads TGTGCCAGCAGTGGACAGGGGACTCAGCCCCAGCATTTT. The chain employs TRBV6-1 and TRBJ1-5; 8 bases map to TRBD1. The CDR3 is 13 residues long. From germline, CDR1 is MNHNS and CDR2 SASEGT. V dropped 4 bases and J dropped 6; count of bases not matched to a gene: 2.

This clonotype was detected ten times or more. The gene calls are TRBV5-4 and TRBJ1-6, with a weak D call TRBD1 (5 bases). The germline CDR1 and CDR2 sequences are SGHNT and YYREEE (reference sequence). The length of the CDR3 is 18 residues. V was clipped by 0 bases and J by 14 bases, with 27 bases between them. This CDR3 is CASSLGNFQQVPGSTLHF. CDR3 nucleotide sequence: TGTGCCAGCAGCTTGGGAAACTTTCAACAGGTACCCGGCAGCACCCTCCACTTT.

This clonotype came up many times. The CDR3 sequence is CASRPGWALVKETQYF. The CDR3 nucleotides read TGTGCCAGCAGGCCCGGTTGGGCACTTGTTAAGGAGACCCAGTACTTC. This chain links TRBV12-3 or TRBV12-4 with TRBJ2-5; D call uncertain. V gave up 6 bases and J gave up 5 bases, with 22 bases separating them. The CDR3 length is 16 residues.

This clonotype was detected many times. This sequence joins TRBV27 and TRBJ2-2; D is unclear. V shed 1 base and J shed 8 bases, with 5 bases lying between them. The V gene's germline CDR1 is MNHEY and CDR2 SMNVEV (reference sequence). The CDR3 is 12 amino acids. CDR3 region: CASSLLTGELFF. DNA of the CDR3: TGTGCCAGCAGTTTATTGACAGGGGAGCTGTTTTTT.

This clonotype was recorded a few times. The chain recombines TRBV7-2 with TRBJ1-3; 7 nucleotides align to TRBD1. CDR3 size: 14 residues. J was trimmed by 4 bases and V by 2 bases; bases with no gene match: 2. Germline V gene lookup returns CDR1 SGHTA and CDR2 FQGNSA. The CDR3 sequence is CASSLTGEGNTIYF. The CDR3 DNA is TGTGCCAGCAGCTTAACAGGGGAGGGAAACACCATATATTTT.

Only a few counts were recorded for this clonotype. This may arise from a read error, as a much more abundant clone is one base away. The V gene is TRBV2, the J gene TRBJ1-5; D remains ambiguous. CDR3 length: 13 amino acids. Germline V CDR1 and CDR2: SNHLY, FYNNEI. The ends were cut back, 10 bases at V and 7 bases at J, with 17 bases in the middle. DNA for the CDR3: TGTGCCAACAGCACAGAGATGGGACAGCCCCAGCATTTT. This translates into CANSTEMGQPQHF.

This clonotype was seen more than once but under ten times. This chain uses TRBV28 with TRBJ1-2, with 8 nucleotides matching TRBD1. Trimming removed 4 bases from V and 8 bases from J; junction bases left unmatched: 15. Germline assignment: CDR1 MDHEN and CDR2 SYDVKM. This CDR3 is built from 16 residues. The CDR3 spells CASSSPSLDRVRGYTF. In nucleotides, the CDR3 is TGTGCCAGCAGTTCCCCCTCCCTGGACAGGGTTCGGGGCTACACCTTC.

This clonotype occurred once. This chain links TRBV20-1 with TRBJ2-3; D is unclear. The ends were cut back, 6 bases at V and 2 bases at J, with 15 bases in the middle. CDR1 DFQATT and CDR2 SNEGSKA come from the germline V gene (reference sequence). CDR3 length: 14 amino acids. In nucleotides, the CDR3 is TGCAGTGCCCATGAGAACTACCACACAGATACGCAGTATTTT. It yields the protein CSAHENYHTDTQYF.

Ten or more counts support this clonotype. At one boundary the junction diverges from the germline segment, which might be a read error. The V gene is TRBV19, the J gene TRBJ1-5, with D unclear. Per germline, CDR1 LNHDA and CDR2 SQIVND (reference sequence). The CDR3 runs 13 residues. CDR3 amino acids: CASSKDWNQPQHF. Written as DNA, the CDR3 is TGTGCCAGTAGTAAGGACTGGAATCAACCCCAGCATTTT.

In this sample, this clonotype turned up many times. This rearrangement joins TRBV6-2 or TRBV6-3 to TRBJ2-1; TRBD2 agrees at 11 bases. V trimming: 5 bases; J trimming: 4 bases; junction bases outside the gene matches: 10. CDR1 is MNHEY, CDR2 SVGEGT, per germline. This CDR3 has 17 amino acids. In nucleotides, the CDR3 is TGTGCCAGCAGTACCGGGACTAGCGGCTTGGGTTACAATGAGCAGTTCTTC. This sequence encodes CASSTGTSGLGYNEQFF.

This clonotype was seen at least ten times. The chain joins TRBV3-1 to TRBJ1-6; D unclear. The CDR3 is 14 amino acids. V dropped 4 bases and J dropped 10 bases, with 14 bases sitting between them. Germline values: CDR1 LGHDT, CDR2 YNNKEL (reference sequence). For the CDR3, the DNA is TGTGCCAGCAGCCTTGATCTAGGAAGCTCACCCCTCCACTTT. Translation gives CASSLDLGSSPLHF.

This rearrangement joins TRBV28 to TRBJ1-2; 7 bases fit TRBD1. Trimming at V came to 5 bases and at J to 4 bases, leaving 13 bases not matched to a gene. CDR3 length equals 16 residues. Germline CDR1 and CDR2: MDHEN and SYDVKM. In DNA, the CDR3 is TGTGCCAGCAGTATTCGATCCGGGACAGTACTCTATGGCTACACCTTC. It specifies CASSIRSGTVLYGYTF.

This clonotype was counted at least ten times. The chain uses TRBV7-9 and TRBJ2-1; D possibly matches TRBD1 or TRBD2 (6 bases each). The CDR3 extends over 16 amino acids. V lost 2 bases, J lost 3 bases, and 14 bases lay in between. Per the germline V gene, CDR1 is SEHNR and CDR2 is FQNEAQ (reference sequence). CDR3 protein: CASSLMGGSIYNEQFF. The CDR3 DNA sequence: TGTGCCAGCAGCTTAATGGGGGGCTCTATCTACAATGAGCAGTTCTTC.

Only a few counts were recorded for this clonotype. The chain links TRBV18 to TRBJ1-6, with D perhaps matching TRBD1 (6 bases). The CDR3 is made up of 15 amino acids. V lost 2 bases to trimming and J lost 6 bases, with 11 bases between them. Germline loops: CDR1 KGHSH, CDR2 LQKENI. The CDR3 sequence is CASSPVGRGNSPLHF. Written as DNA, the CDR3 is TGTGCCAGCTCACCAGTGGGCAGGGGTAATTCACCCCTCCACTTT. The full variable domain, rest sourced from reference TRBV18 and TRBJ1-6, is NAGVMQNPRHLVRRRGQEARLRCSPMKGHSHVYWYRQLPEEGLKFMVYLQKENIIDESGMPKERFSAEFPKEGPSILRIQQVVRGDSAAYFCASSPVGRGNSPLHFGNGTRLTVT.

The V gene is TRBV2, the J gene TRBJ1-1; D is unresolved. Trimming removed 8 bases at V and 0 bases at J, with 7 bases between. Germline assignment: CDR1 SNHLY and CDR2 FYNNEI. The CDR3 loop spans 12 amino acids. For the CDR3, the DNA is TGTGCCAGCGTTAGATTGAACACTGAAGCTTTCTTT. It encodes CASVRLNTEAFF.

This clonotype occurred many times. The rearrangement links TRBV20-1 to TRBJ2-7; 11 bases fit TRBD1. Looked up from germline, CDR1 is DFQATT and CDR2 is SNEGSKA (reference sequence). This CDR3 comprises 14 residues. The V gene end was trimmed by 4 bases and the J gene end by 3 bases; junction bases not matched to a gene: 5. The CDR3 bases are TGCAGTGCTACCTGGGACAGGGGGGACTACGAGCAGTACTTC. Protein sequence: CSATWDRGDYEQYF.

This clonotype was detected a few times. This chain joins TRBV19 and TRBJ2-2, with 8 bases aligning to TRBD2. V dropped 5 bases and J dropped 5; count of bases not matched to a gene: 7. The CDR3 runs 15 residues. Germline V CDR1 and CDR2: LNHDA, SQIVND (reference sequence). The chain's CDR3 is CASSATSVDTGELFF. Written as DNA, the CDR3 is TGTGCCAGTAGTGCGACTAGCGTGGATACCGGGGAGCTGTTTTTT.

This chain links TRBV3-1 with TRBJ2-2; a weak D match, TRBD1 (6 bases). Germline values: CDR1 LGHDT, CDR2 YNNKEL (reference sequence). V was trimmed by 3 bases and J by 13 bases, leaving 27 bases between them. The CDR3 length is 17 residues. The CDR3 sequence: CASSHRTGTSGPGGLFF. The CDR3, as DNA: TGTGCCAGCAGCCACAGAACGGGGACATCGGGCCCCGGCGGGCTGTTTTTT.

Ten or more counts support this clonotype. V and J are TRBV12-3 or TRBV12-4 and TRBJ1-5; 10 bases agree with TRBD1. The CDR3 extends over 16 amino acids. V dropped 1 base and J dropped 4; count of bases not matched to a gene: 4. The CDR3 region has the DNA TGTGCCAGCAGTTTAGTTAGGGGACAGGGGAATCAGCCCCAGCATTTT. As protein: CASSLVRGQGNQPQHF.